This TCR beta chain was identified during a study of radiation and T cells in renal cell carcinoma (dated by TCRdb to the early 2020s). With regard to the full study: The samples were obtained from a clinical trial, where primary renal cell carcinomas were treated with 15 Gy stereotactic body radiation therapy and then removed by nephrectomy 4 weeks afterward. A total of roughly 53 samples underwent TCR beta sequencing, made up of some 26 tumors and about 27 peripheral blood samples. Across all 53 samples, several million unique CDR3 nucleotide sequences encoding some 3,000,000 unique CDR3 amino acid sequences were identified. Broader findings and caveats from the paper: In blood, the top tumor clonotypes increased from baseline to 2 weeks after radiation and then shrank by 4 weeks, which suggests a temporary expansion of tumor-resident clones. Because pretreatment tumor biopsies were not available, the study could not determine whether clonotypes were already present within the tumor at baseline. Blood repertoire dynamics were not followed beyond 4 weeks after treatment. With a single-armed trial design, the study had no way to address how radiation dose or scheduling affects the TCR repertoire.

Trimming costs V 2 bases and J 8 bases, and their ends lie 13 bases apart. The CDR3 holds 15 amino acids from the cysteine to the phenylalanine. Only CDR3 DNA is held: 45 bases, read in frame from base 1. CDR1 and CDR2, looked up from the germline V gene (reference sequence), are LNHDA and SQIVND. This clone has just a few counts. It lacks a known antigen. Base qualities are missing; no much larger clone stands one base away. The time point label here, explained by the study, means: baseline pretreatment blood. This sample's treatment or condition label indicates: 15 Gy SBRT to primary tumor, nephrectomy 4 weeks later. To follow tumor-enriched clonotypes, serial peripheral blood was collected from radiation-treated patients at baseline and at 2 weeks and 4 weeks after SBRT. Every patient had renal cell carcinoma of clear cell pathology. Genomic DNA for TCR sequencing was prepared using the QIAamp DNA Blood Mini Kit (Qiagen). The analyses included just those samples that passed every quality control check.

TCR beta libraries were generated from genomic DNA with the immunoSEQ kit, following the manufacturer's recommendations. To prepare the libraries, a first multiplex PCR with proprietary primers was run, followed by a second PCR that added unique barcodes, and a bead cleanup was done after each round. A positive control reaction and a negative control reaction, both provided in the kit, were run with every batch of samples. The final libraries underwent checking on an Agilent 4200 TapeStation D1000 ScreenTape, volumetric pooling, and quantification by qPCR. Sequencing was performed on an Illumina NextSeq500 using a MidOutput 150-cycle cartridge, with 156 Read1 cycles, 15 Index1 cycles, and the kit custom primers. The pooled library was loaded at 1.0 pM with an approximately 20% PhiX control spike-in. Processing in the source paper ran as follows. Vendor-processed data were analyzed in R, and a clonotype was defined as all T cells sharing the same CDR3 nucleotide sequence. In the clone abundance analyses, frequencies were normalized to the 10,000 most abundant clones in each sample. Public T cell clones, which averaged fewer than five per sample, were excluded before analysis. Tumor-enriched clonotypes and baseline blood-enriched clonotypes were defined as those with an abundance difference of at least 32-fold between compartments. Clonotypes expanded or contracted between blood time points were identified with a beta-binomial differential abundance model. Similarity between tumor and blood repertoires was quantified using the Baroni-Urbani and Buser coefficient, and groups were compared with two-tailed Wilcoxon tests in R. In TCRdb, the immuneACCESS table is reduced to in-frame sequences with V and J assigned. These tables do not hold every clone; where another copy was compared, an unresolved V gene accounts for under half, and the others remain unexplained. The V and J calls and clone size come from that table; D and trimming were worked out from the DNA. This sample comprises over 45,000 clones, about three quarters of them detected only once. Roughly 7.2% of the sample rests with the top ten.

The sequence was collected from a man between 60 and 75 years old with renal cell carcinoma. The specimen was blood, collected from a patient whose treatment included radiotherapy and nephrectomy. Recombination linked TRBV19 to TRBJ1-6; perhaps TRBD1 is the D gene, with 5 bases matching. CDR3 region: CASSIRDGMDSPLHF. The DNA sequence is as follows: TGTGCCAGTAGTATAAGGGACGGTATGGATTCACCCCTCCACTTT.